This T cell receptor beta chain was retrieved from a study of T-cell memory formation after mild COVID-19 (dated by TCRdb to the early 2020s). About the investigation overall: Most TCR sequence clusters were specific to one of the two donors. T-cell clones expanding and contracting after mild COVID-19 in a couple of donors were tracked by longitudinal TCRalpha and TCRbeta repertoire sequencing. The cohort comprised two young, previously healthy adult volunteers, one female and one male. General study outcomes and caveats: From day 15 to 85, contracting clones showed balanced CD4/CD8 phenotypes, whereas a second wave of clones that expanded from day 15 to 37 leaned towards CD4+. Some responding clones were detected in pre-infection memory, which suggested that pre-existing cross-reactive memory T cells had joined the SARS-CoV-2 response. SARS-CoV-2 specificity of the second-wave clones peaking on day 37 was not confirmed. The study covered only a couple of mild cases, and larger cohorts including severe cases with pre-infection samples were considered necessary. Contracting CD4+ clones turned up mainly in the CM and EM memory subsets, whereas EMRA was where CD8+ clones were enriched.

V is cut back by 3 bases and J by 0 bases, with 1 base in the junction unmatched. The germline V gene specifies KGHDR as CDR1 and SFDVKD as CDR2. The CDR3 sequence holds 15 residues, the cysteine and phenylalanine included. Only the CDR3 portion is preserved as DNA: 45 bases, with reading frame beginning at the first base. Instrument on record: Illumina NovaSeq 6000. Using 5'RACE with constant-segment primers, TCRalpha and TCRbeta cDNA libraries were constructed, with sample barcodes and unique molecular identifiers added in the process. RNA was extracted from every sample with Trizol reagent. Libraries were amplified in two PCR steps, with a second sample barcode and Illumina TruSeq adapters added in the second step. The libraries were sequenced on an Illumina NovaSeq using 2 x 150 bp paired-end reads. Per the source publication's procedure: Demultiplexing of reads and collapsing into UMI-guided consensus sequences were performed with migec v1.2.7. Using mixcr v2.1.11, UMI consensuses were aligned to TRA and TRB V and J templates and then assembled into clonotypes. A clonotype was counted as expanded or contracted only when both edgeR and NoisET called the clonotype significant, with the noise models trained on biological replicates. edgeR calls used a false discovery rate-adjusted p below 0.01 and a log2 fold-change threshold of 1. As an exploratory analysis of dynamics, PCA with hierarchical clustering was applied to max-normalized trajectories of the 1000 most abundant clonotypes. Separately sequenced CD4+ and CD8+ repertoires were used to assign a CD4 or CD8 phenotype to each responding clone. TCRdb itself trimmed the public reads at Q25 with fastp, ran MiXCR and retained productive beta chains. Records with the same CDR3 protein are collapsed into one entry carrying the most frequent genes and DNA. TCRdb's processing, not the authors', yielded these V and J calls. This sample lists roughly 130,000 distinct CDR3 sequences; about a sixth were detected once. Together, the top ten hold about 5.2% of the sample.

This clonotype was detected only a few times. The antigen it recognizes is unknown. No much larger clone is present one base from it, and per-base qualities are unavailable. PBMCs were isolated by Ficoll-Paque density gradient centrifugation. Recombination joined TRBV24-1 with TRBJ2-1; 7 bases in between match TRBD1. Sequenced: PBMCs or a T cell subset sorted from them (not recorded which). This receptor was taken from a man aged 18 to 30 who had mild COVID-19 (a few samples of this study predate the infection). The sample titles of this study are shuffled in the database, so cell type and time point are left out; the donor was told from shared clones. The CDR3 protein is CATSDPGGSYNEQFF. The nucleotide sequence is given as TGTGCCACCAGTGATCCAGGGGGCTCCTACAATGAGCAGTTCTTC.